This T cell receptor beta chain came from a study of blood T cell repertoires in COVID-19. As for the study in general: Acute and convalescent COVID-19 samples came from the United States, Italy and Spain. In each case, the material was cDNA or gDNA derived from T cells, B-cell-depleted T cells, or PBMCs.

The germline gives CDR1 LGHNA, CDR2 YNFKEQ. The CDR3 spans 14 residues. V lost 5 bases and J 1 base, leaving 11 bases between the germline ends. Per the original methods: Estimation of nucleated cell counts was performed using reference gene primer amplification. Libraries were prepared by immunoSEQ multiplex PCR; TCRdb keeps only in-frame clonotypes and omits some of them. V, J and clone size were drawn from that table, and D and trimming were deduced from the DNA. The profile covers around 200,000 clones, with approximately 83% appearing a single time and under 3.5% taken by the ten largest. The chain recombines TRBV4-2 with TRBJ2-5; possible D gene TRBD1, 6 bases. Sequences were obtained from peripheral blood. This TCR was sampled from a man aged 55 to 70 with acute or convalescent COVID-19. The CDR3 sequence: CASSILTGQETQYF. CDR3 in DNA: TGTGCCAGCAGCATCCTGACAGGCCAAGAGACCCAGTACTTC.